The 26 T cell receptor beta chains below all came from one sample that was sequenced in a study of T cell repertoires in cytomegalovirus infection. Antigen specificity for these receptors is unknown. MiXCR was run by TCRdb on the reads, yielding one entry per CDR3 protein. The table shows about 770,000 distinct CDR3 sequences, with about 28% occurring only once. Source: cultured CD8+ T cells from PBMCs, taken from culture after CMV antigen stimulation. These receptors all stem from a human donor in good health (CMV status not recorded). Some clones in this sample may be carry-over from other donors' samples.

This clonotype was seen a handful of times. This sequence joins TRBV11-2 and TRBJ2-1; D remains ambiguous. The V end lost 5 bases, the J end lost 0 bases, and 11 bases lay between the germline ends. This CDR3 spans 15 amino acids. Germline V gives CDR1 SGHAT, CDR2 FQNNGV. The CDR3 reads CASSIDIRSYNEQFF. CDR3 bases: TGTGCCAGCAGCATCGACATTCGCTCCTACAATGAGCAGTTCTTC.

This clonotype turned up a few times. The V gene is TRBV4-2, the J gene TRBJ1-6, with D possibly TRBD1 on 5 matching bases. Germline V gene lookup returns CDR1 LGHNA and CDR2 YNFKEQ. V dropped 2 bases and J dropped 5 bases, with 13 bases sitting between them. The CDR3 runs 16 residues. This CDR3 reads CASSQRDSANNSPLHF. The CDR3 DNA follows: TGTGCCAGCAGCCAAAGAGACAGTGCCAATAATTCACCCCTCCACTTT.

This sequence joins TRBV10-3 and TRBJ1-1; 8 nucleotides agree with TRBD1. The V gene end was trimmed by 4 bases and the J gene end by 1 base; junction bases not matched to a gene: 2. The V gene's germline CDR1 is ENHRY and CDR2 SYGVKD. The CDR3 spans 14 residues. The CDR3 sequence is CAISVGQGNTEAFF. The CDR3 coding sequence is TGTGCCATCAGTGTTGGACAGGGGAACACTGAAGCTTTCTTT.

The chain combines TRBV7-9 with TRBJ2-1; 10 nucleotides line up with TRBD1. Germline values: CDR1 SEHNR, CDR2 FQNEAQ (reference sequence). The V segment lost 8 bases and the J segment 3 bases; nucleotides outside the gene matches: 4. CDR3 length: 14 amino acids. The DNA of the CDR3 is TGTGCCAGCCGGGGACAGGGGCTCTACAATGAGCAGTTCTTC. Protein: CASRGQGLYNEQFF.

This chain uses TRBV7-9 with TRBJ2-1, with D unclear. The ends were cut back, 2 bases at V and 6 bases at J, with 11 bases in the middle. Germline lookup yields CDR1 SEHNR and CDR2 FQNEAQ (reference sequence). CDR3 length: 14 residues. The CDR3 bases are TGTGCCAGCAGCTTATCCCAGGAGCCCAATGAGCAGTTCTTC. This encodes CASSLSQEPNEQFF.

This clonotype was observed a handful of times. The chain recombines TRBV10-1 with TRBJ2-7; 10 bases align to TRBD2. The CDR3 sequence is 15 residues long. The V segment lost 2 bases and the J segment 2 bases; nucleotides outside the gene matches: 3. CDR1 and CDR2 from the germline V gene are WNHNN and SYGVQD (reference sequence). CDR3 sequence (DNA): TGCGCCAGCAGTGAGATTCTAGCGGGGGCCTACGAGCAGTACTTC. This translates into CASSEILAGAYEQYF.

Points on this clonotype: At one end, the junction sequence differs from germline, possibly due to a read error. This chain links TRBV6-6 with TRBJ2-3, with D unresolved. The CDR3 extends over 17 amino acids. The V gene's germline CDR1 is MNHNY and CDR2 SVGAGI (reference sequence). CDR3 DNA: TGTGTCAGCAGTTACCCGCCTTGGATACCCGATATGAATACGCAGTATTTT. Protein product: CVSSYPPWIPDMNTQYF.

The gene calls are TRBV2 and TRBJ1-1; unclear D gene. CDR1 and CDR2 from the germline V gene are SNHLY and FYNNEI. V lost 7 bases and J lost 0, with 6 bases in between. The CDR3 length is 12 residues. CDR3 DNA sequence: TGTGCCAGCACTCCCCTGAACACTGAAGCTTTCTTT. Amino acids: CASTPLNTEAFF.

V gene TRBV7-8 combines with J gene TRBJ2-7; 10 nucleotides match TRBD1. The ends lost 8 bases at V and 4 bases at J; junction bases unmatched: 5. The CDR3 loop spans 13 amino acids. The V gene's germline CDR1 is SGHVS and CDR2 FQNEAQ. CDR3 protein: CASVDRGRYEQYF. The CDR3 DNA is TGTGCCAGCGTAGACAGGGGGCGGTACGAGCAGTACTTC.

This clonotype was found many times. The chain has TRBV10-3 and TRBJ2-1, with 10 bases fitting TRBD2. Germline V gene lookup returns CDR1 ENHRY and CDR2 SYGVKD. V lost 0 bases and J lost 2; bases outside the gene matches: 1. The CDR3 sequence is 16 residues long. The CDR3 region is CAISESLAGAYNEQFF. The CDR3 DNA reads TGTGCCATCAGTGAGTCCCTAGCGGGGGCCTACAATGAGCAGTTCTTC.

This clonotype has more than one count but fewer than ten. CDR3 coding DNA: TGTGCCACCAGCAGAGATCGGGACAGATCTAACTATGGCTACACCTTC. The encoded protein is CATSRDRDRSNYGYTF. The rearrangement links TRBV15 to TRBJ1-2; 7 nucleotides match TRBD1. CDR1 is LNHNV, CDR2 YYDKDF, per germline (reference sequence). The V segment lost 0 bases and the J segment 0 bases; nucleotides outside the gene matches: 4. This CDR3 is 16 amino acids long.

The gene calls are TRBV5-6 and TRBJ1-4, with D possibly TRBD1 on 5 matching bases. Trimming took 4 bases from V and 6 from J, leaving 13 bases between them. There are 14 residues in the CDR3. The germline gives CDR1 SGHDT, CDR2 YYEEEE. This CDR3 reads CASSPSTGHEKLFF. The CDR3 region has the DNA TGTGCCAGCAGCCCTTCTACGGGACATGAAAAACTGTTTTTT.

This clonotype was detected a few times. The V call is TRBV27, the J call TRBJ1-5; TRBD1 aligns across 10 bases. The germline V gene has CDR1 MNHEY and CDR2 SMNVEV (reference sequence). J was trimmed by 6 bases and V by 5 bases; bases with no gene match: 7. The CDR3 totals 15 residues. CDR3 in amino acids: CASSGGTGVSQPQHF. CDR3 nucleotides: TGTGCCAGCAGTGGAGGGACAGGGGTCAGTCAGCCCCAGCATTTT.

The CDR3 nucleotides read TGCAGTGTATTGTACCCCCCTAACTATGGCTACACCTTC. Translated: CSVLYPPNYGYTF. The chain is built from TRBV20-1 and TRBJ1-2; D is uncertain. Germline V gene lookup returns CDR1 DFQATT and CDR2 SNEGSKA (reference sequence). The CDR3 has 13 residues. V was pared by 7 bases and J by 0 bases, with 12 bases between.

This clonotype was counted ten times or more. The chain couples TRBV7-6 to TRBJ2-3; 11 bases align to TRBD2. Germline V gene lookup returns CDR1 SGHVS and CDR2 FNYEAQ. CDR3 length: 17 amino acids. The V and J ends lost 2 bases and 4 bases, in that order; junction bases with no gene match: 8. CDR3 protein: CASSLWSSGGAADTQYF. The CDR3 DNA reads TGTGCCAGCAGCTTATGGAGTAGCGGGGGGGCCGCAGATACGCAGTATTTT. Full variable domain (outside the CDR3, taken from reference TRBV7-6 and TRBJ2-3): GAGVSQSPRYKVTKRGQDVALRCDPISGHVSLYWYRQALGQGPEFLTYFNYEAQQDKSGLPNDRFSAERPEGSISTLTIQRTEQRDSAMYRCASSLWSSGGAADTQYFGPGTRLTVL.

This clonotype has a handful of counts. V gene TRBV24-1 combines with J gene TRBJ2-2, with a tentative D call TRBD1 (6 bases). CDR1 is KGHDR and CDR2 is SFDVKD in the germline V gene. The CDR3 sequence is 14 residues long. V lost 9 bases to trimming and J lost 2 bases, with 12 bases between them. CDR3 DNA sequence: TGTGCCACCCAGGGGTTTAGCAACACCGGGGAGCTGTTTTTT. Residues: CATQGFSNTGELFF.

The chain carries TRBV7-9 and TRBJ1-5; D remains ambiguous. Germline assignment: CDR1 SEHNR and CDR2 FQNEAQ (reference sequence). The V end was cut by 5 bases, the J end by 6 bases, with 17 bases between. The CDR3 is made up of 15 amino acids. The DNA for the CDR3 is TGTGCCAGCAGCCCCCCTGGGAGGGAGGGTCAGCCCCAGCATTTT. Encoded protein: CASSPPGREGQPQHF. Full variable domain (missing parts from reference TRBV7-9 and TRBJ1-5): DTGVSQNPRHKITKRGQNVTFRCDPISEHNRLYWYRQTLGQGPEFLTYFQNEAQLEKSRLLSDRFSAERPKGSFSTLEIQRTEQGDSAMYLCASSPPGREGQPQHFGDGTRLSIL.

This clonotype was recorded a few times. The chain joins TRBV6-6 to TRBJ1-2; 9 bases agree with TRBD1. With V trimmed by 5 bases and J by 3 bases, 13 bases remained unmatched. The germline CDR1 and CDR2 sequences are MNHNY and SVGAGI (reference sequence). CDR3 length: 17 residues. Here the CDR3 reads CASSDTEPGQGDYGYTF. The CDR3 bases are TGTGCCAGCAGTGATACTGAACCGGGACAGGGCGACTATGGCTACACCTTC.

The gene calls are TRBV6-8 and TRBJ2-3; 14 bases align to TRBD2. Germline trimming cut 4 bases from V and 3 bases from J; bases unmatched to any gene: 6. In germline, CDR1 is MNHGY, CDR2 SAAAGT. The CDR3 is 17 residues long. Written as DNA, the CDR3 is TGTGCCAGCAGTTTGACTAGCGGGGGGGCGAGAACAGATACGCAGTATTTT. This gives the protein CASSLTSGGARTDTQYF.

This chain joins TRBV19 and TRBJ1-5, with a tentative D call TRBD1 (5 bases). Germline CDR1 and CDR2: LNHDA and SQIVND (reference sequence). The CDR3 loop spans 12 amino acids. Trimming took off 11 bases at V and 1 base at J, with 9 bases between the two ends. The CDR3 nucleotides are TGTGCCGCGGGGGGGAGCAATCAGCCCCAGCATTTT. This translates into CAAGGSNQPQHF.

In its sample, this clonotype was seen many times. This chain connects TRBV7-2 to TRBJ1-6; D is possibly TRBD1 (6 bases). Trimming took 1 base from V and 1 from J, leaving 11 bases between them. The CDR3 has 17 residues. The germline CDR1 and CDR2 sequences are SGHTA and FQGNSA. CDR3 protein: CASSLGQDYSYNSPLHF. The CDR3 bases are TGTGCCAGCAGCTTAGGACAGGATTATTCCTATAATTCACCCCTCCACTTT.

J is TRBJ1-1 and V is TRBV19; TRBD1 matches 7 bases. V was pared by 7 bases and J by 1 base, with 9 bases of the junction left unmatched. Germline-derived CDR1 and CDR2 are LNHDA and SQIVND (reference sequence). The CDR3 has 15 residues. The CDR3 DNA reads TGTGCCAGTATTATGCGACAGGGAGAGAACACTGAAGCTTTCTTT. Protein sequence: CASIMRQGENTEAFF.

This clonotype was seen repeatedly, ten times or more. The V call is TRBV6-1, the J call TRBJ2-2, with D possibly matching TRBD1 (6 bases). This CDR3 has 14 amino acids. Germline V gene sequence: CDR1 MNHNS, CDR2 SASEGT. Deletions cut 5 bases from V and 2 bases from J, with 9 bases between. The CDR3 here is CASSWTANTGELFF. The CDR3 DNA reads TGTGCCAGCAGTTGGACAGCCAACACCGGGGAGCTGTTTTTT.

CDR3 DNA: TGCAGTGCTAGACCCTGGACAGAGAGCACCGGGGAGCTGTTTTTT. Translating it yields CSARPWTESTGELFF. This chain uses TRBV20-1 with TRBJ2-2; tentatively, D is TRBD1 (6 bases). V lost 2 bases and J lost 4, with 14 bases in between. The germline CDR1 and CDR2 sequences are DFQATT and SNEGSKA (reference sequence). The CDR3 has 15 amino acids.

This clonotype was seen a handful of times. J is TRBJ2-5 and V is TRBV6-1; D perhaps matches TRBD2 (6 bases). From germline, CDR1 is MNHNS and CDR2 SASEGT. Trimming took 0 bases from V and 5 from J, leaving 19 bases between them. The CDR3 covers 17 residues. The CDR3 coding sequence is TGTGCCAGCAGTGAAGCGGGGTGGGCAGGAGGAGGGGAGACCCAGTACTTC. As protein: CASSEAGWAGGGETQYF.

This rearrangement joins TRBV10-3 to TRBJ2-1; TRBD1 is a possible D gene (5 bases). Trimming took 11 bases from V and 3 from J, leaving 20 bases between them. CDR3 length: 15 residues. The V gene's germline CDR1 is ENHRY and CDR2 SYGVKD. The CDR3 is CAVSRRVTDYNEQFF. Written as DNA, the CDR3 is TGTGCCGTCTCTCGCAGGGTTACCGACTACAATGAGCAGTTCTTC.